This T cell receptor (beta chain) was sequenced in a study of T cells in Graves' hyperthyroidism and ophthalmopathy. The overall study: Peripheral blood was secured at the point of initial diagnosis, before any treatment. Points from the study as a whole: Researchers found most expanded thyroid clonotypes above 0.001 in blood as well.

RNA transcripts yielded amplified TCR beta CDR3 regions. The HTBI primer set drove a first-round RT-PCR of the TCR CDR3. TCRdb re-called the multiplex PCR reads with MiXCR, one entry per CDR3 protein. Among roughly 840,000 distinct CDR3 sequences listed, roughly 40% were seen once. The CDR3 is made up of 16 amino acids. Germline CDR1 and CDR2: SGHVS and FNYEAQ. The junction had 9 bases not matched to a gene; V was cut back by 5 bases and J by 2 bases. A note on this clonotype: The antigen is not known.

The J gene is TRBJ2-7, the V gene TRBV7-6; 10 bases line up with TRBD1. The sequencing input was blood. The source of this sequence is a man younger than 35 with Graves' hyperthyroidism. CDR3 DNA: TGTGCCAGCAGCCCTACCGGGACAGGGGAAACCTACGAGCAGTACTTC. Amino acids: CASSPTGTGETYEQYF.